One sample yielded the 24 T cell receptor beta chains listed below, sequenced in a study of shared clonotypes between healthy human individuals. Method: immunoSEQ multiplex PCR; TCRdb's copy keeps in-frame clones and lacks some. There are over a million clones in the sample; roughly 74% occur only once, and around 0.61% lies in the top ten. Sequencing used memory CD4+ T cells from PBMCs. As for subset: CD45RA-negative fraction. Every receptor here comes from a man in his late teens or twenties in good health. Some clones in this sample may be carry-over from other donors' samples.

The rearrangement joins TRBV5-5 to TRBJ2-7; tentative D call: TRBD1 (5 bases). V was clipped by 4 bases and J by 3 bases, with 17 bases between them. The CDR3 covers 15 residues. Germline assignment: CDR1 SGHKS and CDR2 YYEKEE (reference sequence). Here the CDR3 DNA reads TGTGCCAGCAGCGTCGCCGTAGGGGAAAACTACGAGCAGTACTTC. Protein: CASSVAVGENYEQYF.

The chain uses TRBV5-1 and TRBJ1-4, with D perhaps TRBD1 (5 bases). Germline CDR1 reads SGHRS; CDR2 reads YFSETQ. V was clipped by 4 bases and J by 3 bases, with 13 bases between them. This CDR3 has 15 amino acids. This CDR3 reads CASSLAGSANEKLFF. The CDR3 nucleotides are TGCGCCAGCAGCCTAGCAGGGTCAGCTAATGAAAAACTGTTTTTT.

This chain links TRBV25-1 with TRBJ1-1; TRBD1 might be the D (5 bases). The germline gives CDR1 MGHDK, CDR2 SYGVNS. The V end lost 7 bases, the J end lost 2 bases, and 11 bases lay between the germline ends. The CDR3 is made up of 13 amino acids. CDR3 loop: CASTRGGNTEAFF. The CDR3 region has the DNA TGTGCCAGCACAAGGGGCGGAAACACTGAAGCTTTCTTT.

CDR3 nucleotides: TGTGCCAGCAACAACAGGGGGAGTTCAGAGACCCAGTACTTC. It encodes CASNNRGSSETQYF. The V call is TRBV6-6, the J call TRBJ2-5; 8 bases line up with TRBD1. Germline lookup yields CDR1 MNHNY and CDR2 SVGAGI (reference sequence). There are 14 residues in the CDR3. V lost 7 bases, J lost 4 bases, and 8 bases stayed unmatched.

This chain connects TRBV18 to TRBJ2-7; tentative D call: TRBD1 (6 bases). Germline V gene data show CDR1 as KGHSH and CDR2 as LQKENI. V was pared by 2 bases and J by 5 bases, with 19 bases between. The CDR3 runs to 16 residues. The CDR3 here is CASSPSWAGAVNEQYF. In DNA form, the CDR3 reads TGTGCCAGCTCACCATCTTGGGCAGGGGCCGTAAACGAGCAGTACTTC.

This chain links TRBV15 with TRBJ2-1; D remains unclear. The germline gives CDR1 LNHNV, CDR2 YYDKDF (reference sequence). Deletions cut 3 bases from V and 6 bases from J, with 9 bases between. The CDR3 spans 13 residues. CDR3 coding DNA: TGTGCCACCAGCAGGCCCCAGAGCAATGAGCAGTTCTTC. This encodes CATSRPQSNEQFF.

The chain links TRBV7-3 to TRBJ2-6; D may be TRBD2 (5 bases). Germline V gene data show CDR1 as SGHTA and CDR2 as FQGTGA. This CDR3 has 16 amino acids. Trimming stripped 5 bases from V and 0 bases from J, with 11 bases between. In nucleotides, the CDR3 is TGTGCCAGCAGCGGCACGGCGGGCTCTGGGGCCAACGTCCTGACTTTC. Its protein is CASSGTAGSGANVLTF. Full variable domain (outside the CDR3, taken from reference TRBV7-3 and TRBJ2-6): GAGVSQTPSNKVTEKGKYVELRCDPISGHTALYWYRQSLGQGPEFLIYFQGTGAADDSGLPNDRFFAVRPEGSVSTLKIQRTERGDSAVYLCASSGTAGSGANVLTFGAGSRLTVL.

V gene TRBV28 combines with J gene TRBJ1-4, with 9 bases lining up with TRBD1. V lost 2 bases to trimming and J lost 4 bases; unmatched junction nucleotides: 5. The CDR3 loop spans 16 amino acids. CDR1 and CDR2 (germline): MDHEN, SYDVKM. This CDR3 is CASSLRTGAINEKLFF. In DNA form, the CDR3 reads TGTGCCAGCAGTTTACGGACAGGGGCCATTAATGAAAAACTGTTTTTT.

The V and J genes are TRBV7-9 and TRBJ1-5; D possibly corresponds to TRBD1 (5 bases). Germline V gives CDR1 SEHNR, CDR2 FQNEAQ (reference sequence). Trimming removed 7 bases at V and 2 bases at J, with 12 bases between. CDR3 length: 14 residues. CDR3 coding DNA: TGTGCCAGCACCCGGACGGGGGGCAATCAGCCCCAGCATTTT. Translation: CASTRTGGNQPQHF. The variable domain in full, with the rest retrieved from reference TRBV7-9 and TRBJ1-5, is DTGVSQNPRHKITKRGQNVTFRCDPISEHNRLYWYRQTLGQGPEFLTYFQNEAQLEKSRLLSDRFSAERPKGSFSTLEIQRTEQGDSAMYLCASTRTGGNQPQHFGDGTRLSIL.

The CDR3 DNA sequence: TGCGCCTCCTGCCCGGTCCCGAGCTCCTACGAGCAGTACTTC. Protein sequence: CASCPVPSSYEQYF. The chain carries TRBV5-1 and TRBJ2-7; D is undetermined. The CDR3 spans 14 residues. Germline CDR1 and CDR2: SGHRS and YFSETQ. The germline V and J ends were trimmed by 10 bases and 0 bases, with 17 bases remaining between them.

The chain combines TRBV7-9 with TRBJ2-5, with no clear D. Germline lookup yields CDR1 SEHNR and CDR2 FQNEAQ (reference sequence). The CDR3 spans 14 residues. Trimming took off 1 base at V and 5 bases at J, with 11 bases between the two ends. The CDR3 bases are TGTGCCAGCAGCTTAGGGGTATCCGGGGAGACCCAGTACTTC. Residues: CASSLGVSGETQYF.

This chain connects TRBV7-2 to TRBJ2-5; D is undetermined. Germline V gene sequence: CDR1 SGHTA, CDR2 FQGNSA. This CDR3 spans 12 amino acids. The V end was cut by 4 bases, the J end by 5 bases, with 8 bases between. In DNA form, the CDR3 reads TGTGCCAGCAGCTCGTGGCGTGAGACCCAGTACTTC. This codes for CASSSWRETQYF.

V usage is TRBV2 and J usage is TRBJ2-3; D not certain. V lost 6 bases, J lost 4 bases, and 8 bases lay in between. This CDR3 comprises 12 residues. The germline V gene has CDR1 SNHLY and CDR2 FYNNEI. The CDR3 loop is CASRSLPDTQYF. The CDR3 DNA sequence: TGTGCCAGCAGGTCACTACCAGATACGCAGTATTTT.

CDR3 in DNA: TGTGCCCTTACGCAAGAGACCCAGTACTTC. Its protein product is CALTQETQYF. This chain links TRBV30 with TRBJ2-5; D is ambiguous. Looked up from germline, CDR1 is GTSNPN and CDR2 is SVGIG (reference sequence). Trimming took off 8 bases at V and 2 bases at J, with 6 bases between the two ends. CDR3 size: 10 residues.

CDR3 sequence reads: CAWSVPGVNTEAFF. The DNA for the CDR3 is TGTGCCTGGAGTGTACCCGGGGTGAACACTGAAGCTTTCTTT. The chain carries TRBV30 and TRBJ1-1, with D unresolved. There are 14 residues in the CDR3. V shed 0 bases and J shed 0 bases, with 8 bases lying between them. From germline, CDR1 is GTSNPN and CDR2 SVGIG (reference sequence). Combining the CDR3 with reference TRBV30 and TRBJ1-1 gives the whole variable domain SQTIHQWPATLVQPVGSPLSLECTVEGTSNPNLYWYRQAAGRGLQLLFYSVGIGQISSEVPQNLSASRPQDRQFILSSKKLLLSDSGFYLCAWSVPGVNTEAFFGQGTRLTVV.

This clone showed up just a few times. The V and J genes are TRBV11-3 and TRBJ2-1; TRBD2 aligns across 8 bases. CDR1 and CDR2 from the germline V gene are SGHNT and YENEEA. The CDR3 consists of 15 residues. V lost 5 bases, J lost 6 bases, and 9 bases stayed unmatched. The CDR3 nucleotides read TGTGCCAGCAGCCTGGGACTAGGTCAAGTCAATGAGCAGTTCTTC. Translating gives CASSLGLGQVNEQFF.

V and J are TRBV7-9 and TRBJ1-1; 8 positions match TRBD1. This CDR3 has 15 residues. Trimming removed 5 bases from V and 6 bases from J; junction bases left unmatched: 11. Germline V lookup: CDR1 SEHNR, CDR2 FQNEAQ (reference sequence). This CDR3 is CASSAQGASGAEAFF. The CDR3 coding sequence is TGTGCCAGCAGCGCCCAGGGGGCTAGTGGAGCTGAAGCTTTCTTT.

This clone was found a few times. Other DNA sequences in this specimen translate into the identical CDR3. The rearrangement links TRBV7-2 to TRBJ1-5; D call uncertain. Germline CDR1 is SGHTA and CDR2 is FQGNSA. The V gene lost 0 bases and the J gene lost 5 bases, with 5 bases spanning the gap. This CDR3 has 13 residues. CDR3 coding DNA: TGTGCCAGCAGCTTAGCCCGAGATCAGCCCCAGCATTTT. Residues: CASSLARDQPQHF. Filled out from reference TRBV7-2 and TRBJ1-5, the complete variable domain reads GAGVSQSPSNKVTEKGKDVELRCDPISGHTALYWYRQSLGQGLEFLIYFQGNSAPDKSGLPSDRFSAERTGGSVSTLTIQRTQQEDSAVYLCASSLARDQPQHFGDGTRLSIL.

CDR3 nucleotide sequence: TGTGCCAGCAGCTTAGACATTTCGTCCGGGGAGCTGTTTTTT. Translating gives CASSLDISSGELFF. The chain joins TRBV7-7 to TRBJ2-2; D gene unclear. Germline V CDR1 and CDR2: SSHAT, FNYEAQ (reference sequence). This CDR3 is built from 14 residues. Trimming took off 1 base at V and 6 bases at J, with 9 bases between the two ends. Full variable domain (rest looked up from reference TRBV7-7 and TRBJ2-2): GAGVSQSPRYKVTKRGQDVTLRCDPISSHATLYWYQQALGQGPEFLTYFNYEAQPDKSGLPSDRFSAERPEGSISTLTIQRTEQRDSAMYRCASSLDISSGELFFGEGSRLTVL.

The rearrangement joins TRBV4-2 to TRBJ2-3; 7 bases align to TRBD1. Trimming removed 4 bases from V and 2 bases from J; junction bases left unmatched: 12. The CDR3 spans 17 residues. The V gene's germline CDR1 is LGHNA and CDR2 YNFKEQ. In DNA, the CDR3 is TGTGCCAGCAGCCGACCAGGTCTGGGACAGAACACAGATACGCAGTATTTT. This codes for CASSRPGLGQNTDTQYF.

V usage is TRBV28 and J usage is TRBJ2-3, with 7 bases lining up with TRBD1. V was clipped by 6 bases and J by 2 bases; unmatched bases: 8. The germline V gene has CDR1 MDHEN and CDR2 SYDVKM. The CDR3 has 15 amino acids. DNA of the CDR3: TGTGCCAGCAGACCCTCGACAGGGTTCACAGATACGCAGTATTTT. Its translation is CASRPSTGFTDTQYF. Using reference TRBV28 and TRBJ2-3 for the parts outside the CDR3, the full variable domain is DVKVTQSSRYLVKRTGEKVFLECVQDMDHENMFWYRQDPGLGLRLIYFSYDVKMKEKGDIPEGYSVSREKKERFSLILESASTNQTSMYLCASRPSTGFTDTQYFGPGTRLTVL.

Points on this clone: One base away lies a much larger clone, so this may be a sequencing read error. The chain uses TRBV5-4 and TRBJ2-7; D is unclear. The CDR3 is 12 residues long. Germline V gene sequence: CDR1 SGHNT, CDR2 YYREEE (reference sequence). Trimming took 4 bases from V and 2 from J, leaving 7 bases between them. The CDR3 protein is CASSPETYEQYF. Here the CDR3 DNA reads TGTGCCAGCAGCCCGGAGACCTACGAGCAGTACTTC. Variable domain in full (rest from reference TRBV5-4 and TRBJ2-7): ETGVTQSPTHLIKTRGQQVTLRCSSQSGHNTVSWYQQALGQGPQFIFQYYREEENGRGNFPPRFSGLQFPNYSSELNVNALELDDSALYLCASSPETYEQYFGPGTRLTVT.

This clone was detected only once. The CDR3 spells CAWSIRGPYGYTF. The DNA of the CDR3 is TGTGCCTGGAGTATTAGGGGGCCCTATGGCTACACCTTC. V is TRBV30 and J is TRBJ1-2, with 7 positions matching TRBD1. CDR3 size: 13 residues. V lost 2 bases to trimming and J lost 4 bases; unmatched junction nucleotides: 4. Germline loops: CDR1 GTSNPN, CDR2 SVGIG (reference sequence).

V and J are TRBV6-1 and TRBJ1-1; weak D call: TRBD1 (6 bases). The CDR3 covers 14 residues. Deletions cut 8 bases from V and 4 bases from J, with 17 bases between. Per germline, CDR1 MNHNS and CDR2 SASEGT. The CDR3 reads CASHPTGKGTEAFF. DNA for the CDR3: TGTGCCAGCCATCCAACAGGGAAGGGCACTGAAGCTTTCTTT.